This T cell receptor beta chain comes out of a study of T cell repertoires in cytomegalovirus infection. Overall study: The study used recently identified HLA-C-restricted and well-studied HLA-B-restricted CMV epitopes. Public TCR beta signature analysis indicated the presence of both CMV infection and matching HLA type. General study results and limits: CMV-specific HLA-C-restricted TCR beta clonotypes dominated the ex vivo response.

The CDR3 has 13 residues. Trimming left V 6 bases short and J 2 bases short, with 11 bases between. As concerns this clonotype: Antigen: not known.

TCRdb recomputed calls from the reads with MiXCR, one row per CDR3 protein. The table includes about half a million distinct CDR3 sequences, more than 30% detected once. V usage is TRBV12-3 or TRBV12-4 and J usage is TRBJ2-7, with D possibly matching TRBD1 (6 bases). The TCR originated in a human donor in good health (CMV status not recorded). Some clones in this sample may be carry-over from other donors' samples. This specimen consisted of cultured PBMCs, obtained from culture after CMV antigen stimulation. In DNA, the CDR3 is TGTGCCAGCAGCTGGACAGATCCCTACGAGCAGTACTTC. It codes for CASSWTDPYEQYF.